The 26 T cell receptor beta chains reported below all come from one sample, sequenced in a study of cytomegalovirus exposure and HLA in healthy donors. The primer mix had 60 Vbeta and 13 Jbeta primers. Sequencing was performed with immunoSEQ multiplex PCR; in TCRdb, only in-frame clones are kept and a portion is missing. Its table records about 110,000 clones. The specimen was PBMCs. The receptors derive from a man aged 18 to 30 in good health and CMV-seronegative.

CDR3 loop: CASKDRRSFEQYF. The DNA of the CDR3 is TGTGCCAGTAAGGACAGGCGTTCTTTCGAGCAGTACTTC. The chain couples TRBV19 to TRBJ2-7; 7 bases map to TRBD1. CDR1 and CDR2 (germline): LNHDA, SQIVND (reference sequence). The CDR3 loop spans 13 amino acids. The junction had 9 bases not matched to a gene; V was cut back by 7 bases and J by 6 bases.

The chain couples TRBV7-9 to TRBJ1-6; 7 bases are shared with TRBD1. J gave up 9 bases and V 10 bases, and 15 bases lay outside the gene matches. Looked up from germline, CDR1 is SEHNR and CDR2 is FQNEAQ (reference sequence). The CDR3 covers 15 residues. For the CDR3, the DNA is TGTGCCACCAAAAGGGGGCCCGCTGAAGGTTCACCCCTCCACTTT. This codes for CATKRGPAEGSPLHF.

This chain uses TRBV27 with TRBJ2-7, with TRBD2 identical over 12 bases. The V gene end was trimmed by 5 bases and the J gene end by 7 bases; junction bases not matched to a gene: 9. The CDR3 consists of 15 residues. Germline V lookup: CDR1 MNHEY, CDR2 SMNVEV (reference sequence). In DNA form, the CDR3 reads TGTGCCAGCAGTCCCTTACTAGCGGGAGGTTGGGAGCAGTACTTC. Translation gives CASSPLLAGGWEQYF.

J is TRBJ1-1 and V is TRBV7-9; D uncertain. V dropped 5 bases and J dropped 2 bases, with 12 bases sitting between them. CDR3 length: 14 amino acids. Germline V gene lookup returns CDR1 SEHNR and CDR2 FQNEAQ (reference sequence). CDR3 protein: CASSPDLANTEAFF. CDR3 nucleotide sequence: TGTGCCAGCAGCCCAGATTTGGCTAACACTGAAGCTTTCTTT.

The genes are TRBV7-9 and TRBJ2-1, with 11 positions matching TRBD2. Germline V CDR1 and CDR2: SEHNR, FQNEAQ (reference sequence). With 5 bases clipped from V and 10 bases from J, the junction kept 10 bases outside the gene matches. The CDR3 contains 15 residues. CDR3 DNA: TGTGCCAGCAGCGGGCAGGGACTAGCGGTTGGAGAGCAGTTCTTC. Translated: CASSGQGLAVGEQFF. Variable domain in full (rest from reference TRBV7-9 and TRBJ2-1): DTGVSQNPRHKITKRGQNVTFRCDPISEHNRLYWYRQTLGQGPEFLTYFQNEAQLEKSRLLSDRFSAERPKGSFSTLEIQRTEQGDSAMYLCASSGQGLAVGEQFFGPGTRLTVL.

CDR3 coding DNA: TGTGCCAGCAGCTCCACAAAGCGGGTTTACGAGCAGTACTTC. Amino acids: CASSSTKRVYEQYF. The chain joins TRBV11-2 to TRBJ2-7; possibly TRBD2 for D (6 bases). The CDR3 has 14 residues. CDR1 SGHAT and CDR2 FQNNGV come from the germline V gene. Trimming stripped 4 bases from V and 4 bases from J, with 14 bases between.

The V and J genes are TRBV7-9 and TRBJ2-5, with unresolved D. CDR1 SEHNR and CDR2 FQNEAQ come from the germline V gene (reference sequence). V shed 3 bases and J shed 5 bases, with 4 bases lying between them. The CDR3 loop spans 11 amino acids. CDR3 sequence: CASSLSETQYF. CDR3 nucleotides: TGTGCCAGCAGCTTGTCGGAGACCCAGTACTTC.

On this clone itself: At one end the junction does not follow the germline gene, possibly because of a read error. V and J are TRBV5-6 and TRBJ2-2; D call uncertain. The CDR3 contains 13 residues. CDR1 is SGHDT, CDR2 YYEEEE, per germline. CDR3 nucleotide sequence: TGTACCAGCAGCTTTCAGATTACCGGGGAGCTGTTTTTT. Translating it yields CTSSFQITGELFF.

This chain links TRBV9 with TRBJ2-1; TRBD2 matches at 12 bases. Unmatched junction bases numbered 6, after V lost 5 bases and J lost 6 bases. CDR3 size: 15 residues. Germline assignment: CDR1 SGDLS and CDR2 YYNGEE. Here the CDR3 reads CASSPTSGSLNEQFF. The CDR3, as DNA: TGTGCCAGCAGTCCGACTAGCGGGAGCCTCAATGAGCAGTTCTTC.

This sequence joins TRBV18 and TRBJ1-1; D remains unclear. This CDR3 is 15 amino acids long. The germline V gene encodes CDR1 KGHSH and CDR2 LQKENI. V was trimmed by 4 bases and J by 1 base, leaving 13 bases between them. The CDR3 region has the DNA TGTGCCAGCTCACGGGCCACTGGCGAGAACACTGAAGCTTTCTTT. Protein sequence: CASSRATGENTEAFF.

V and J are TRBV19 and TRBJ2-1, with 7 nucleotides matching TRBD2. This CDR3 is built from 15 residues. V trimming: 3 bases; J trimming: 3 bases; junction bases outside the gene matches: 5. Germline V gene sequence: CDR1 LNHDA, CDR2 SQIVND (reference sequence). CDR3 DNA: TGTGCCAGTAGTATGGGGGGGGGTATCTACAATGAGCAGTTCTTC. Translating it yields CASSMGGGIYNEQFF.

This sequence joins TRBV2 and TRBJ1-5; the match to TRBD1 covers 8 bases. This CDR3 comprises 15 residues. CDR1 is SNHLY and CDR2 is FYNNEI in the germline V gene. V was clipped by 5 bases and J by 3 bases; unmatched bases: 6. The CDR3 loop reads CASSHGQGYNQPQHF. For the CDR3, the DNA is TGTGCCAGCAGTCATGGACAGGGTTACAATCAGCCCCAGCATTTT.

The chain is built from TRBV27 and TRBJ2-7, with D perhaps TRBD2 (5 bases). Trimming pared 5 bases from V and 2 bases from J, leaving 22 bases between. Germline V gene lookup returns CDR1 MNHEY and CDR2 SMNVEV (reference sequence). The CDR3 has 17 residues. The CDR3 here is CASSPILTTQTTYEQYF. CDR3 DNA: TGTGCCAGCAGTCCGATATTGACTACCCAAACTACCTACGAGCAGTACTTC.

DNA of the CDR3: TGTGCCAGTAGGACTGGGGACACCTACACCGGGGAGCTGTTTTTT. Translation gives CASRTGDTYTGELFF. The chain carries TRBV19 and TRBJ2-2; possible D gene TRBD1, 6 bases. Germline V gene lookup returns CDR1 LNHDA and CDR2 SQIVND (reference sequence). This CDR3 has 15 amino acids. With 6 bases removed from V and 3 bases from J, the gap between germline ends came to 14 bases.

The CDR3 sequence: CASSLYRGRGGYTF. Written as DNA, the CDR3 is TGTGCCAGCAGTTTATACCGGGGGAGAGGGGGCTACACCTTC. V gene TRBV28 combines with J gene TRBJ1-2; TRBD1 might be the D (5 bases). Germline CDR1 and CDR2: MDHEN and SYDVKM. CDR3 length: 14 residues. The ends were cut back, 1 base at V and 8 bases at J, with 14 bases in the middle.

The CDR3 nucleotides read TGTGCCAGCTCACTGGCCCGGCAGGGGGGCTCCTACAATGAGCAGTTCTTC. It codes for CASSLARQGGSYNEQFF. The V call is TRBV18, the J call TRBJ2-1, with a weak D call TRBD1 (7 bases). V lost 4 bases to trimming and J lost 0 bases, with 16 bases between them. CDR3 length equals 17 residues. CDR1 KGHSH and CDR2 LQKENI come from the germline V gene.

The CDR3: CASSRDREKASPLHF. In nucleotides, the CDR3 is TGTGCCAGCAGCCGAGACAGGGAAAAGGCGTCACCCCTCCACTTT. The chain combines TRBV13 with TRBJ1-6, with TRBD1 matching over 7 bases. Germline values: CDR1 PRHDT, CDR2 FYEKMQ (reference sequence). The trim removed 5 bases at V and 10 bases at J, leaving 11 bases unmatched. This CDR3 region has 15 residues.

The chain combines TRBV11-1 with TRBJ2-7, with 15 bases aligning to TRBD2. Germline lookup yields CDR1 SGHAT and CDR2 FQDESV (reference sequence). This CDR3 comprises 17 residues. After removal of 4 bases from V and 6 bases from J, the junction contained 10 bases not matched to a gene. CDR3 nucleotides: TGTGCCAGCAGCTCGATAGGACTAGCGGGGGGGCCCATCGAGCAGTACTTC. Translating gives CASSSIGLAGGPIEQYF.

On this clone itself: One end of the junction fails to match germline, which may point to a read error. This chain links TRBV5-1 with TRBJ2-7, with D possibly matching TRBD1 (6 bases). Looked up from germline, CDR1 is SGHRS and CDR2 is YFSETQ. This CDR3 spans 15 amino acids. The CDR3 region has the DNA TGCGCCAGCAGCTTGAGGTCAGGGGACGTCTACGGGCAGTACTTC. It codes for CASSLRSGDVYGQYF. The complete variable domain, with remaining parts taken from reference TRBV5-1 and TRBJ2-7, reads KAGVTQTPRYLIKTRGQQVTLSCSPISGHRSVSWYQQTPGQGLQFLFEYFSETQRNKGNFPGRFSGRQFSNSRSEMNVSTLELGDSALYLCASSLRSGDVYGQYFGPGTRLTVT.

This rearrangement joins TRBV19 to TRBJ1-1; D is unresolved. Per germline, CDR1 LNHDA and CDR2 SQIVND (reference sequence). Trimming pared 9 bases from V and 1 base from J, leaving 12 bases between. CDR3 length equals 13 residues. As DNA, the CDR3 is TGTGCCAGCGAACAGTATTGGAACACTGAAGCTTTCTTT. Translated, it gives CASEQYWNTEAFF. The complete variable domain, with remaining parts taken from reference TRBV19 and TRBJ1-1, reads DGGITQSPKYLFRKEGQNVTLSCEQNLNHDAMYWYRQDPGQGLRLIYYSQIVNDFQKGDIAEGYSVSREKKESFPLTVTSAQKNPTAFYLCASEQYWNTEAFFGQGTRLTVV.

The chain couples TRBV7-9 to TRBJ1-4, with D maybe TRBD1 (5 bases). The CDR3 spans 14 residues. Germline V gene data show CDR1 as SEHNR and CDR2 as FQNEAQ (reference sequence). V was clipped by 5 bases and J by 1 base, with 8 bases between them. The chain's CDR3 is CASSPGGTNEKLFF. The CDR3 bases are TGTGCCAGCAGCCCGGGGGGAACTAATGAAAAACTGTTTTTT.

V and J are TRBV5-6 and TRBJ2-5, with 12 positions matching TRBD2. The CDR3 is 15 residues long. CDR1 is SGHDT and CDR2 is YYEEEE in the germline V gene. V shed 4 bases, J shed 5 bases, and the junction held 6 bases outside the gene matches. This CDR3 is CASSLGTSGRETQYF. The CDR3 DNA reads TGTGCCAGCAGCCTAGGGACTAGCGGGCGGGAGACCCAGTACTTC.

The chain employs TRBV6-1 and TRBJ2-2, with D possibly matching TRBD1 (5 bases). Trimming pared 9 bases from V and 6 bases from J, leaving 20 bases between. Germline CDR1 reads MNHNS; CDR2 reads SASEGT. The length of the CDR3 is 15 residues. The CDR3 nucleotides read TGTGCCAGTAGGATCGGGCCGGAAGGGGCCGGGGAGCTGTTTTTT. This translates into CASRIGPEGAGELFF.

This sequence joins TRBV15 and TRBJ2-2; D perhaps matches TRBD1 (5 bases). V lost 6 bases, J lost 0 bases, and 17 bases lay in between. Per germline, CDR1 LNHNV and CDR2 YYDKDF (reference sequence). The CDR3 is 17 residues long. The CDR3 region is CATSPTFTGPNTGELFF. The CDR3 nucleotides are TGTGCCACCAGTCCTACCTTTACAGGCCCGAACACCGGGGAGCTGTTTTTT.

The chain is built from TRBV7-8 and TRBJ2-1, with D maybe TRBD2 (6 bases). CDR1 is SGHVS, CDR2 FQNEAQ, per germline. Trimming left V 9 bases short and J 5 bases short, with 11 bases between. This CDR3 has 12 residues. For the CDR3, the DNA is TGTGCCAGTCTCCGGAGGGACAATGAGCAGTTCTTC. It codes for CASLRRDNEQFF.

The chain couples TRBV10-2 to TRBJ1-6, with TRBD1 matching over 8 bases. CDR1 and CDR2 from the germline V gene are WSHSY and SAAADI. The CDR3 spans 17 residues. After removal of 5 bases from V and 0 bases from J, the junction contained 6 bases not matched to a gene. The CDR3 sequence: CASSPDRGSSYNSPLHF. The CDR3 nucleotides are TGCGCCAGCAGTCCAGACAGGGGAAGCTCCTATAATTCACCCCTCCACTTT.